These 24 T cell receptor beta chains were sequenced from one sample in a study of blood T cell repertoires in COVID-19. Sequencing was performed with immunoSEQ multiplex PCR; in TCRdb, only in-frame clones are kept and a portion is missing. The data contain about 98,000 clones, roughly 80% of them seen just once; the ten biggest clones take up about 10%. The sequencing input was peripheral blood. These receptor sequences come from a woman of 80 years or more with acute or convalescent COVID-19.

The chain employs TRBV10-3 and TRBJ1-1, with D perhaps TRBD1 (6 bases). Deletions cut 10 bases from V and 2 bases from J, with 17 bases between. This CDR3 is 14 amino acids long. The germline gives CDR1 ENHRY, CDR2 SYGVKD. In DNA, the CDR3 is TGTGCCAGCCGGGCCAGGGGCGATAACACTGAAGCTTTCTTT. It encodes CASRARGDNTEAFF.

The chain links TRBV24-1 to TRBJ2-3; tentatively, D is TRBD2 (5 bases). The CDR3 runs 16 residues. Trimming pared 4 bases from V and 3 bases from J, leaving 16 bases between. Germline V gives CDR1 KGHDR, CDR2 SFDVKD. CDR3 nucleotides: TGTGCCACCAGTGACCCGGGAACCACGGGAACAGATACGCAGTATTTT. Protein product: CATSDPGTTGTDTQYF.

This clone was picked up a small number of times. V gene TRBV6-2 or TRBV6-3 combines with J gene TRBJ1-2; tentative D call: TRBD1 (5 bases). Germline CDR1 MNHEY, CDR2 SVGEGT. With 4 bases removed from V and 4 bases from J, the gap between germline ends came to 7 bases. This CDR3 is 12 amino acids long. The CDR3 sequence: CASSWQGYGYTF. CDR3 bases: TGTGCCAGCAGTTGGCAGGGCTATGGCTACACCTTC.

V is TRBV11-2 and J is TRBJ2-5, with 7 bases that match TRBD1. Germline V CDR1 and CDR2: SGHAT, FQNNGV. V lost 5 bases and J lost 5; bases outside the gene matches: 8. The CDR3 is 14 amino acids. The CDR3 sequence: CASSEGQPGETQYF. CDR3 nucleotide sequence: TGTGCCAGCAGCGAGGGACAGCCTGGGGAGACCCAGTACTTC.

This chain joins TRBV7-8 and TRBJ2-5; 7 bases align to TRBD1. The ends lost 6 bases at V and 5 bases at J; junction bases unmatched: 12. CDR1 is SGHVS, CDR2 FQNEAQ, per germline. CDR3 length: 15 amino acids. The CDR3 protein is CASRGTAWTWETQYF. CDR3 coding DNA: TGTGCCAGCAGAGGGACAGCCTGGACGTGGGAGACCCAGTACTTC.

CDR3 DNA: TGTGCTTCGGGGGCCGAGAGGGGGCACGGCTACACCTTC. It specifies CASGAERGHGYTF. This sequence joins TRBV2 and TRBJ1-2, with TRBD1 matching over 7 bases. CDR3 length: 13 amino acids. Germline CDR1 reads SNHLY; CDR2 reads FYNNEI.

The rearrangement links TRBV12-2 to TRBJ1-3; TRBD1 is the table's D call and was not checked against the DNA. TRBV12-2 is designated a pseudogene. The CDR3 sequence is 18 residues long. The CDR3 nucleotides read TGTGCAAGTCGTTGTAGAACCGGGACAACCTTCTCTGGAAACACCATATATTTT. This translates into CASRCRTGTTFSGNTIYF.

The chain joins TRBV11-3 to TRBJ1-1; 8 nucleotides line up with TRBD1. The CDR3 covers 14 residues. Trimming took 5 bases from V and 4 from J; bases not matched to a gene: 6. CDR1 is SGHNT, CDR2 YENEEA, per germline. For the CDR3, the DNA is TGTGCCAGCAGCCTGACAGGGGTGGCCACTGAAGCTTTCTTT. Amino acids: CASSLTGVATEAFF.

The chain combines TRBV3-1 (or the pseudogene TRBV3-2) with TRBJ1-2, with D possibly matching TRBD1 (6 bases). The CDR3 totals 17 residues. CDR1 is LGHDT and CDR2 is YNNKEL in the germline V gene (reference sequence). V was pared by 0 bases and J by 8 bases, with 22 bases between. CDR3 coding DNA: TGTGCCAGCAGCCAAGATGTGTTAACAGGGACATTCAGCGGCTACACCTTC. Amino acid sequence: CASSQDVLTGTFSGYTF.

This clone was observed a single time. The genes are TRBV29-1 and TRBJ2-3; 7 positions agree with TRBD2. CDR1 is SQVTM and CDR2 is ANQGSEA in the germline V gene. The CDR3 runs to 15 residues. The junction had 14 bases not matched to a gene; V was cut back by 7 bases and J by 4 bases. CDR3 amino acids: CSGTGTGGWSDTQYF. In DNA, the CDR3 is TGCAGCGGGACGGGGACGGGGGGATGGTCAGATACGCAGTATTTT.

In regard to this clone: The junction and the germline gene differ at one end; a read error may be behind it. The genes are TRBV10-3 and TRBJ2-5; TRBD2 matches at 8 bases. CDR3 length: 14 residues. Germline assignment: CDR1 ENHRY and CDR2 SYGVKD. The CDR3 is CATSVAGPQETQYF. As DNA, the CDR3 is TGTGCCACCAGTGTAGCGGGGCCTCAAGAGACCCAGTACTTC.

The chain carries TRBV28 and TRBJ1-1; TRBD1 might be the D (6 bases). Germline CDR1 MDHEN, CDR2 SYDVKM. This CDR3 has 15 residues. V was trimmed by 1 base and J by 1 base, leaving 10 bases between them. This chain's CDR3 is CASSLYGTTNTEAFF. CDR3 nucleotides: TGTGCCAGCAGTTTATATGGGACAACGAACACTGAAGCTTTCTTT. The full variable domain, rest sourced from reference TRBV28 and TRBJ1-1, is DVKVTQSSRYLVKRTGEKVFLECVQDMDHENMFWYRQDPGLGLRLIYFSYDVKMKEKGDIPEGYSVSREKKERFSLILESASTNQTSMYLCASSLYGTTNTEAFFGQGTRLTVV.

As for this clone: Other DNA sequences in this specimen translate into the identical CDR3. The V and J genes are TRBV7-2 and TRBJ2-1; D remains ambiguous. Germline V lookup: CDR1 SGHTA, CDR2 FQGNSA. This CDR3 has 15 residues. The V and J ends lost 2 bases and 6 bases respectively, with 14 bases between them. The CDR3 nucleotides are TGTGCCAGCAGCTTACCCGGGTCTCGTTTCAATGAGCAGTTCTTC. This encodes CASSLPGSRFNEQFF.

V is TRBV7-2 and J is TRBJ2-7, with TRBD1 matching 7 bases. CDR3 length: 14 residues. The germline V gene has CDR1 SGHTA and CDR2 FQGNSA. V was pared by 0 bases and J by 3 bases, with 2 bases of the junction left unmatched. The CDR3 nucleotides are TGTGCCAGCAGCTTAGCGGGACAGAGCTACGAGCAGTACGTC. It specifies CASSLAGQSYEQYV.

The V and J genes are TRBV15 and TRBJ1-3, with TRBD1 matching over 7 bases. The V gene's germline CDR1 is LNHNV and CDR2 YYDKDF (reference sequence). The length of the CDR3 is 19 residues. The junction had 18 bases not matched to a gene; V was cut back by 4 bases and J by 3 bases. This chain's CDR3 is CATSTDRKGGSISGNTIYF. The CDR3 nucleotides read TGTGCCACCAGCACAGATCGAAAAGGGGGCTCCATTAGTGGAAACACCATATATTTT.

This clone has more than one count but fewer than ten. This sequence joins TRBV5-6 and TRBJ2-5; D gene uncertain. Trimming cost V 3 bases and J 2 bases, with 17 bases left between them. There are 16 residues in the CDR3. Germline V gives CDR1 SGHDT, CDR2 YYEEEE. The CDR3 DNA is TGTGCCAGCAGCTACCTAAATGCTGGGCCACAAGAGACCCAGTACTTC. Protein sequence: CASSYLNAGPQETQYF.

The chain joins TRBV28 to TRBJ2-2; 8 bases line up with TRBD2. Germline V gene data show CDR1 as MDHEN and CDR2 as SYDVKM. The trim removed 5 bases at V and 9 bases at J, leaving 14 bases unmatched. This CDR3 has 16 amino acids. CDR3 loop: CASSPPSGTRGRELFF. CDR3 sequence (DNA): TGTGCCAGCAGTCCCCCCTCCGGGACTAGGGGTCGGGAGCTGTTTTTT.

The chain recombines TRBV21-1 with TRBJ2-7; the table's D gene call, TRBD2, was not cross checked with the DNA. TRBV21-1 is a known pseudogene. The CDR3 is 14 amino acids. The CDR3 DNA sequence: TGTGCCAGCAGCAAGGATGGGCGGGGCTACGAGCAGTACTTC. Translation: CASSKDGRGYEQYF.

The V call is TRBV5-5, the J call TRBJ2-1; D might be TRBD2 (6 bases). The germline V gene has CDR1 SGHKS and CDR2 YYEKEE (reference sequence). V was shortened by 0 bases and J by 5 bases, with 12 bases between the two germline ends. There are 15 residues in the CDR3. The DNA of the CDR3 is TGTGCCAGCAGCTTGGTGGAGGGCGTCCACAATGAGCAGTTCTTC. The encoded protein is CASSLVEGVHNEQFF. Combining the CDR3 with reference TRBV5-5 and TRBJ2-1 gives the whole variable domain DAGVTQSPTHLIKTRGQQVTLRCSPISGHKSVSWYQQVLGQGPQFIFQYYEKEERGRGNFPDRFSARQFPNYSSELNVNALLLGDSALYLCASSLVEGVHNEQFFGPGTRLTVL.

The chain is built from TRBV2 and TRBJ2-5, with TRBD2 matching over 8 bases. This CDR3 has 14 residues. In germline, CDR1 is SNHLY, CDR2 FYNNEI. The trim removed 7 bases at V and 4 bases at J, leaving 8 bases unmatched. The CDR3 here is CASIFGTSRETQYF. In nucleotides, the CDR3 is TGTGCCAGCATTTTCGGGACTAGTCGAGAGACCCAGTACTTC.

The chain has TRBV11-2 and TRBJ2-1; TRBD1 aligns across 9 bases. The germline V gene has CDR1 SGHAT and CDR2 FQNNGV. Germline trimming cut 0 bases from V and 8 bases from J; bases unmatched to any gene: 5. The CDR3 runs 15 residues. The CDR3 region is CASSLEGGQGDEQFF. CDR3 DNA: TGTGCCAGCAGCTTAGAGGGGGGACAGGGCGATGAGCAGTTCTTC.

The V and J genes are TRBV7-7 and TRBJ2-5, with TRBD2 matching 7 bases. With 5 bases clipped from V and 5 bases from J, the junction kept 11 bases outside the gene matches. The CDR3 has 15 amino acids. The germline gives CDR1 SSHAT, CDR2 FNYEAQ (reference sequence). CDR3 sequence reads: CASSGPGGGGETQYF. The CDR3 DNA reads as TGTGCCAGCAGCGGCCCGGGCGGGGGAGGGGAGACCCAGTACTTC.

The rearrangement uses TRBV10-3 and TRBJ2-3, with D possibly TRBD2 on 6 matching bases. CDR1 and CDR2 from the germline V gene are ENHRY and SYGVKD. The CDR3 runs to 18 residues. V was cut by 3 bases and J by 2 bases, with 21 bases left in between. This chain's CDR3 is CAISEIRTRERYTDTQYF. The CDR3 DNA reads TGTGCCATCAGTGAAATTCGAACCCGGGAGCGGTACACAGATACGCAGTATTTT.

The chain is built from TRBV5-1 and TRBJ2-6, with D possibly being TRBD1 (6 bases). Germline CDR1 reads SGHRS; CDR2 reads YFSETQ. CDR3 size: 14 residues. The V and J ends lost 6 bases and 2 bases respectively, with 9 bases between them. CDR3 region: CASKQGTGANVLTF. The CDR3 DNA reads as TGCGCCAGCAAACAGGGAACTGGGGCCAACGTCCTGACTTTC.